This TCR beta chain derives from a study of cytomegalovirus exposure and HLA in healthy donors (dated by TCRdb to 2016 to 2017). Regarding the research as a whole: According to an earlier analysis of 550 to 750 of the donors, 200 million or so T cells yielded over 90 million unique TCR beta sequences and less than 300 Gb of sequence data. The later analysis used no new phenotypic data to find candidate immune exposures, relying instead on TCR beta sequences and their occurrence across donors. All discovery cohort repertoires had been generated using a single sequencing platform. Approximately 310 gigabases of sequencing data and approximately 85 million unique TCR sequences were included in an early release covering roughly 600 HLA-typed donors. A later analysis re-examined previously published TCR beta repertoires from 500 to 700 donors and added high-resolution HLA genotyping to investigate patterns of TCR occurrence. In a later genetic analysis, genome-wide SNP genotypes for about 55% of the roughly 670 donors were used, and that subset was treated as a discovery cohort. Donor age, sex, ethnicity and CMV serostatus were collected together with the repertoire data. HLA typing covered class I and class II loci at four-digit resolution. Among the roughly 410 genotyped donors, roughly 80% belonged to the genetic ancestry cluster associated with self-reported Caucasian donors. Among roughly 370 genotyped donors of the cohort, an average of about 240,000 unique TCR beta nucleotide sequences were sequenced per donor, around a sixth of them non-productive. The aim of the study was to test whether cataloging public T cell receptors could identify signatures of past pathogen exposure. A separate validation cohort of roughly 130 different subjects was used in addition to the approximately 670-subject first cohort. Because of strong linkage in the cohort, roughly five DR-DQ haplotypes were treated as single units for association and clustering. An earlier analysis of around 580 of the donors used high-throughput TCR beta sequencing to judge whether each TCR beta V gene segment behaved as functional or pseudogenic. To predict cytomegalovirus infection status, the study brought together high-throughput TCR immunosequencing, statistical association of individual TCRs with disease status, and machine learning. The T cell repertoires of some 700 subjects were profiled by immunosequencing and related to cytomegalovirus serostatus. The number of typed donors differed by locus: about 629-630 for A, B, C, DRB1 and DQB1; roughly 510 for DQA1; roughly 600 for DPA1; and some 430 for DPB1.

Deletion took 0 bases off V and 1 base off J, with a span of 13 bases between the germline ends. The CDR3 holds 16 amino acids from the cysteine to the phenylalanine. Only the CDR3 region is kept as DNA, spanning 48 bases read in frame from base 1. The germline V gene gives CDR1 as SGDLS and CDR2 as YYNGEE. As for this clone: Its antigen target is currently unknown. There are no base qualities to consult, and no much larger clone falls within one base.

The library was generated by the immunoSEQ multiplex PCR assay. For the multiplex PCR, a mixture combining 60 forward primers for TCR Vbeta segments and 13 reverse primers for TCR Jbeta segments was used. A multiplex PCR assay on genomic DNA amplified the CDR3 region of rearranged TCR beta genes. The Illumina HiSeq System was used to sequence the amplified TCR beta libraries as 87-base-pair reads. As for the authors' bioinformatics: A later analysis counted some 80 million unique TCR beta chains across the 550 to 700 repertoires, and 10 million to 12 million of these chains were shared by at least two donors. To remove PCR and sequencing errors, raw reads were error-corrected and collapsed into unique sequences using a nearest-neighbor algorithm that merged closely related sequences. CDR3 sequences were aligned to IMGT reference sequences to assign V, D and J gene segments. For a sequence to be retained, at least a six-nucleotide match to both a V gene segment and a J gene segment was required. Rearrangements were classified as productive when the CDR3 lacked stop codons and remained in frame with V and J, and all other rearrangements were classified as non-productive. CDR3 was defined by IMGT convention, running from the second conserved V-encoded cysteine to the conserved J-encoded phenylalanine. In an earlier analysis of roughly 580 of the donors, sequences lacking an unambiguous match to a single V gene segment were excluded. In an earlier analysis of approximately 590 of the donors, V segments were called functional above 56.7% productive rearrangements and were called segregating when the between-donor standard deviation exceeded 5%. A statistical classification framework was developed to diagnose cytomegalovirus status using the catalog of TCR beta chain sequences. In a later analysis, V and J genes were assigned by comparing TCR nucleotide sequences against IMGT/GENE-DB human TR gene sequences. A later analysis assigned CDR3 sequences and most-parsimonious VDJ recombination scenarios with the TCRdist pipeline. In a later analysis, each TCR beta chain was defined by its CDR3 amino acid sequence together with its V-gene family, and reads lacking a unique V-gene family were excluded. In a later analysis, several hundred highly shared, low-generation-probability nucleotide sequences were removed to address suspected cross-contamination and a sequencing artifact. For each public chain, a later analysis derived a clonal expansion index from normalized ranks of inferred template counts within each repertoire. Generation probabilities in a later analysis came from a VDJ recombination model fitted to out-of-frame rearrangements, and those results were checked against IGoR. In a later analysis, hypergeometric tests were used to score TCR-TCR, TCR-HLA and TCR-CMV co-occurrence, with a repertoire-size bias correction applied to TCR pairs. A later analysis estimated false discovery rates by permuting HLA or CMV assignments 20 times. In a later analysis, co-occurring TCRs were grouped with DBSCAN, and TCRdist sequence similarity was added when clustering was performed within HLA-allele-positive subsets. Repertoires with fewer than 30,000 or more than 120,000 public chains, plus five repertoires with anomalous nucleotide sharing, were excluded from co-occurrence clustering. TCRdb mirrors the immuneACCESS table, restricted to in-frame sequences. Some clones are absent from its copies; in checked studies, under half trace to an unresolved V gene, and the reason for the others is unknown. From that table come the V and J calls and clone size; the DNA was used to work out D and trimming. This sample comprises around 160,000 clones, approximately 62% of them detected only once. Roughly 1.4% of the sample belongs to the ten largest clones.

The cohort was made up of about 670 healthy bone marrow donors. All cohort members were sampled while nominally healthy, although unrecorded immune exposures were likely present. The donor was CMV seronegative and was included in the group of 352 seronegative cohort members. Each donor provided a peripheral blood sample, and peripheral blood mononuclear cells were used for TCR beta sequencing. The Qiagen DNeasy Blood Extraction Kit was used to extract genomic DNA from the blood cell samples. What the work shows at the level of the full study, not this receptor alone: Assigning TCR associations to individual alleles was difficult when HLA alleles, especially DR and DQ, strongly co-occurred. Correlated functional status among segregating V segments might reflect linkage disequilibrium, but an unknown experimental factor could not be ruled out. Immune exposure information for the cohort was limited to CMV serostatus. According to a later genetic analysis, donors in an Asian-associated ancestry cluster had fewer N-insertions in productive TCRs than the approximately 690-donor mean. Because some donors lacked HLA typing at each locus, the association tests relied only on the typed subset. At a false discovery rate of 0.05, a later analysis linked about 17,000 TCR beta sequences to specific HLA alleles. The presence/absence analyses assumed that sequencing depth was roughly uniform across donors, and that assumption may not be true. A further reported finding was that TCR beta sequences accurately predicted the HLA-A and HLA-B alleles for most subjects in the first cohort. A total of 150 or so TCR beta chains were listed by the study as associated with cytomegalovirus. According to a later analysis, most CMV-associated TCR beta chains appeared to be HLA-restricted, and the HLA associations seemed to be driven largely by CMV exposure. Approximately 16 rarely observed V segments, including chromosome 9 orphons, were excluded from the earlier analysis of a few hundred of the donors because counts were too low. In an earlier analysis of some 550 of the donors, most TCR beta V segments were observed in productive rearrangements about 90% or about 30% of the time, broadly matching IMGT annotations. This cohort had only TCR beta chains sequenced, and the lack of alpha or paired-chain data limited which features could be detected. Several of the top co-occurrence clusters appeared to be linked to parvovirus B19, influenza, CMV and Epstein-Barr virus, according to a later analysis. According to the authors, the approach could potentially be generalized to other disease states and immunological phenotypes. In vitro tests confirmed that a few of the cytomegalovirus-associated TCR beta chains recognize cytomegalovirus antigens. In a later analysis, HLA-associated TCR beta chains were found to be more clonally expanded and to have lower generation probabilities than equally common non-associated chains. In a later analysis, the rate of TCR association differed among HLA loci, with DRB1 alleles having the most associated TCRs and HLA-C alleles having the fewest. The classifier was reported to diagnose cytomegalovirus status with high specificity and sensitivity in both the original and validation cohorts. The 87-base-pair reads could not distinguish some IMGT-functional V segments, including TRBV6-2 and TRBV6-3, so those segments were excluded. In a later genetic analysis, a missense DCLRE1C variant was associated with V-gene and J-gene trimming of TCR beta chains, and the association was replicated in an independent cohort. Across donors, most TCR sequences were observed very rarely, whereas some public TCRs were present in many individuals. A group of highly shared sequence variants was considered likely to be a technical artifact of the sequencing pipeline.

The chain links TRBV9 with TRBJ2-5; tentative D gene TRBD1, with 5 bases matching. The material sequenced was PBMCs. The clonotype comes from a man between 50 and 59 years old in good health and CMV-seronegative. The sequenced DNA is TGTGCCAGCAGCGTAGGAGCAGGGATACTCCAAGAGACCCAGTACTTC. This yields the protein CASSVGAGILQETQYF.